These 21 T cell receptor beta chains were all obtained from the same sample, sequenced in a study of blood T cell repertoires in COVID-19 (dated by TCRdb to 2019 to 2021). Receptors were amplified or captured by the immunoSEQ multiplex PCR assay. TCRdb mirrors the immuneACCESS table, restricted to in-frame sequences. Some clones are absent from its copies; in checked studies, under half trace to an unresolved V gene, and the reason for the others is unknown. Present in this sample are 140,000 or so clones, 70% to 80% of which were seen just once. Roughly 15% of the sample is held by the ten biggest clonotypes. Sequencing used peripheral blood. The receptors were sampled from a man aged 45 to 65 with acute or convalescent COVID-19.

This clone was seen more than once but under ten times. The J gene is TRBJ2-7, the V gene TRBV25-1; 8 bases fit TRBD2. The CDR3 has 14 residues. Germline CDR1 is MGHDK and CDR2 is SYGVNS. V was pared by 5 bases and J by 1 base, with 4 bases of the junction left unmatched. The CDR3 region is CASSRAGDSYEQYF. The CDR3 DNA follows: TGTGCCAGCAGTCGAGCGGGGGATTCCTACGAGCAGTACTTC.

J is TRBJ2-7 and V is TRBV30; 8 bases are a match to TRBD2. V shed 2 bases, J shed 6 bases, and the junction held 12 bases outside the gene matches. This CDR3 has 15 amino acids. The germline V gene encodes CDR1 GTSNPN and CDR2 SVGIG (reference sequence). The CDR3 reads CAWSRGGSSQAEQYV. The CDR3 nucleotides are TGTGCCTGGAGTCGGGGGGGCAGCAGTCAGGCCGAGCAGTACGTC.

This chain uses TRBV7-9 with TRBJ1-4; 7 bases match TRBD1. CDR1 is SEHNR and CDR2 is FQNEAQ in the germline V gene (reference sequence). V shed 3 bases, J shed 4 bases, and the junction held 5 bases outside the gene matches. CDR3 length: 15 residues. As DNA, the CDR3 is TGTGCCAGCAGCTTGAGGACAGGAAATAATGAAAAACTGTTTTTT. Translating gives CASSLRTGNNEKLFF. The variable domain in full, with the rest retrieved from reference TRBV7-9 and TRBJ1-4, is DTGVSQNPRHKITKRGQNVTFRCDPISEHNRLYWYRQTLGQGPEFLTYFQNEAQLEKSRLLSDRFSAERPKGSFSTLEIQRTEQGDSAMYLCASSLRTGNNEKLFFGSGTQLSVL.

The chain recombines TRBV10-1 with TRBJ2-1, with 11 bases lining up with TRBD2. CDR3 length equals 19 residues. V lost 3 bases and J lost 0; bases outside the gene matches: 10. The germline gives CDR1 WNHNN, CDR2 SYGVQD (reference sequence). CDR3 DNA sequence: TGCGCCAGCAGTGAAAGTCTACTAGCGGGGGAGAGCTCCTACAATGAGCAGTTCTTC. It translates to CASSESLLAGESSYNEQFF.

V is TRBV27 and J is TRBJ1-1; 11 nucleotides line up with TRBD1. This CDR3 comprises 15 residues. V was pared by 6 bases and J by 4 bases, with 7 bases of the junction left unmatched. CDR1 and CDR2 from the germline V gene are MNHEY and SMNVEV (reference sequence). This CDR3 reads CASRRTGGAGTEAFF. The DNA of the CDR3 is TGTGCCAGCAGGCGGACAGGGGGCGCGGGCACTGAAGCTTTCTTT.

This sequence joins TRBV5-4 and TRBJ2-2; 9 bases match TRBD1. The V gene's germline CDR1 is SGHNT and CDR2 YYREEE (reference sequence). CDR3 length: 17 amino acids. V shed 3 bases and J 6 bases; nucleotides not matched to a gene: 12. This CDR3 is CASSSGQGHVLAGELFF. The CDR3 nucleotides are TGTGCCAGCAGCTCGGGACAGGGACATGTTTTAGCCGGGGAGCTGTTTTTT.

The V and J genes are TRBV4-1 and TRBJ1-4; TRBD1 agrees at 8 bases. With 0 bases clipped from V and 8 bases from J, the junction kept 5 bases outside the gene matches. This CDR3 region has 15 residues. Germline-derived CDR1 and CDR2 are MGHRA and YSYEKL. CDR3 sequence (DNA): TGCGCCAGCAGCCAAGAGTTTACAGGGGGGGAAAAACTGTTTTTT. Amino acid sequence: CASSQEFTGGEKLFF.

The V call is TRBV5-6, the J call TRBJ2-1, with 12 nucleotides matching TRBD1. V shed 4 bases and J 10 bases; nucleotides not matched to a gene: 9. Per germline, CDR1 SGHDT and CDR2 YYEEEE. The CDR3 loop spans 15 amino acids. The CDR3 loop is CASSPPGQGAWEQFF. The DNA for the CDR3 is TGTGCCAGCAGCCCCCCGGGACAGGGGGCATGGGAGCAGTTCTTC.

The genes are TRBV6-5 and TRBJ1-4, with a weak D call TRBD1 (5 bases). V lost 6 bases and J 7 bases, leaving 15 bases between the germline ends. Germline-derived CDR1 and CDR2 are MNHEY and SVGAGI. The CDR3 length is 14 residues. This chain's CDR3 is CASSRTSTSEKLFF. The CDR3 region has the DNA TGTGCCAGCAGCCGGACATCGACCAGTGAAAAACTGTTTTTT.

The V and J genes are TRBV6-2 or TRBV6-3 and TRBJ1-2, with D hard to call. The CDR3 length is 17 residues. Trimming removed 0 bases from V and 4 bases from J, with 18 bases in between. Looked up from germline, CDR1 is MNHEY and CDR2 is SVGEGT. The CDR3 DNA follows: TGTGCCAGCAGTTACTCCCGCGAGGGCGGCGCGGTCTATGGCTACACCTTC. It is translated as CASSYSREGGAVYGYTF.

In its sample, this clone was seen a few times. The chain combines TRBV7-3 with TRBJ2-1; D remains ambiguous. Germline V gene sequence: CDR1 SGHTA, CDR2 FQGTGA. This CDR3 comprises 14 residues. V lost 2 bases and J lost 2, with 7 bases in between. The CDR3 loop is CASSLGRTYNEQFF. CDR3 coding DNA: TGTGCCAGCAGCTTAGGCAGAACCTACAATGAGCAGTTCTTC.

The chain combines TRBV19 with TRBJ2-5, with D uncertain. V lost 3 bases to trimming and J lost 3 bases, with 8 bases between them. Germline V gene data show CDR1 as LNHDA and CDR2 as SQIVND (reference sequence). CDR3 size: 13 residues. CDR3 bases: TGTGCCAGTAGTATGAGCGAAGAAGAGACCCAGTACTTC. This gives the protein CASSMSEEETQYF.

This clone was detected a few times. The chain is built from TRBV5-6 and TRBJ1-4; D uncertain. Looked up from germline, CDR1 is SGHDT and CDR2 is YYEEEE. Trimming pared 0 bases from V and 2 bases from J, leaving 8 bases between. This CDR3 is built from 15 residues. In DNA form, the CDR3 reads TGTGCCAGCAGCTTGGCCCGGAGCACTAATGAAAAACTGTTTTTT. This encodes CASSLARSTNEKLFF. Full variable domain (missing parts from reference TRBV5-6 and TRBJ1-4): DAGVTQSPTHLIKTRGQQVTLRCSPKSGHDTVSWYQQALGQGPQFIFQYYEEEERQRGNFPDRFSGHQFPNYSSELNVNALLLGDSALYLCASSLARSTNEKLFFGSGTQLSVL.

The V gene is TRBV11-2, the J gene TRBJ2-3; D perhaps matches TRBD2 (6 bases). Germline CDR1 is SGHAT and CDR2 is FQNNGV. The CDR3 is 15 residues long. Trimming stripped 4 bases from V and 4 bases from J, with 15 bases between. The CDR3 reads CASSSVRGPADTQYF. The CDR3 nucleotides read TGTGCCAGCAGCTCCGTGCGGGGTCCAGCAGATACGCAGTATTTT. The complete variable domain, with remaining parts taken from reference TRBV11-2 and TRBJ2-3, reads EAGVAQSPRYKIIEKRQSVAFWCNPISGHATLYWYQQILGQGPKLLIQFQNNGVVDDSQLPKDRFSAERLKGVDSTLKIQPAKLEDSAVYLCASSSVRGPADTQYFGPGTRLTVL.

This clone has just one count. The V gene is TRBV19, the J gene TRBJ2-5; 7 bases fit TRBD2. J lost 7 bases, V lost 7 bases, and 12 bases had no gene match. In germline, CDR1 is LNHDA, CDR2 SQIVND (reference sequence). CDR3 size: 14 residues. CDR3 loop: CASNDEGGRGTQYF. The CDR3 DNA sequence: TGTGCCAGTAATGACGAGGGAGGGAGGGGGACCCAGTACTTC.

The chain combines TRBV27 with TRBJ1-5, with TRBD1 matching over 9 bases. Germline V CDR1 and CDR2: MNHEY, SMNVEV (reference sequence). Germline trimming cut 8 bases from V and 3 bases from J; bases unmatched to any gene: 14. The CDR3 sequence is 17 residues long. The CDR3 DNA reads TGTGCCAGCGGAGGGTGGCGGGACAGGGCTACCAATCAGCCCCAGCATTTT. This codes for CASGGWRDRATNQPQHF.

Concerning this clone: This sample also contains other DNA sequences that code for the same CDR3. This rearrangement joins TRBV3-1 (or the pseudogene TRBV3-2) to TRBJ2-7; maybe TRBD1 (6 bases). The germline CDR1 and CDR2 sequences are LGHDT and YNNKEL (reference sequence). This CDR3 contains 14 residues. Between the trimmed V and J ends, which lost 3 bases and 3 bases, there was a span of 12 bases. The CDR3 protein is CASSQTDRLYEQYF. CDR3 in DNA: TGTGCCAGCAGCCAGACGGACAGACTCTACGAGCAGTACTTC.

This clone was found once. This sequence joins TRBV2 and TRBJ2-1, with 10 positions matching TRBD1. V shed 7 bases, J shed 8 bases, and the junction held 14 bases outside the gene matches. CDR3 length: 16 amino acids. The germline CDR1 and CDR2 sequences are SNHLY and FYNNEI. CDR3 DNA sequence: TGTGCCAGCAAAATGGGCCGGGACAGGGGCGTGGATGAGCAGTTCTTC. This sequence encodes CASKMGRDRGVDEQFF.

This clone has a single count. This sequence joins TRBV5-6 and TRBJ1-1; a weak D match, TRBD1 (6 bases). This CDR3 is 13 amino acids long. Germline V gene sequence: CDR1 SGHDT, CDR2 YYEEEE. V shed 3 bases and J shed 0 bases, with 6 bases lying between them. CDR3 sequence (DNA): TGTGCCAGCAGCTGGACAGTGAACACTGAAGCTTTCTTT. Amino acids: CASSWTVNTEAFF. Together with reference TRBV5-6 and TRBJ1-1, the CDR3 gives the full variable domain: DAGVTQSPTHLIKTRGQQVTLRCSPKSGHDTVSWYQQALGQGPQFIFQYYEEEERQRGNFPDRFSGHQFPNYSSELNVNALLLGDSALYLCASSWTVNTEAFFGQGTRLTVV.

This clone has a count of ten or more. The chain is built from TRBV6-5 and TRBJ1-1; D is unclear. Germline V gene data show CDR1 as MNHEY and CDR2 as SVGAGI. V dropped 7 bases and J dropped 1 base, with 13 bases sitting between them. CDR3 size: 14 residues. The CDR3, as DNA: TGTGCCAGCACCCGTCACGGTGGGAACACTGAAGCTTTCTTT. Translating it yields CASTRHGGNTEAFF.

The V gene is TRBV11-2, the J gene TRBJ2-1, with TRBD2 identical over 12 bases. The CDR3 sequence is 16 residues long. V lost 4 bases and J lost 7; bases outside the gene matches: 8. Per the germline V gene, CDR1 is SGHAT and CDR2 is FQNNGV. In DNA, the CDR3 is TGTGCCAGCAGCTCGTCTAGCGGGGGGGCCAGTAATGAGCAGTTCTTC. As protein: CASSSSSGGASNEQFF.